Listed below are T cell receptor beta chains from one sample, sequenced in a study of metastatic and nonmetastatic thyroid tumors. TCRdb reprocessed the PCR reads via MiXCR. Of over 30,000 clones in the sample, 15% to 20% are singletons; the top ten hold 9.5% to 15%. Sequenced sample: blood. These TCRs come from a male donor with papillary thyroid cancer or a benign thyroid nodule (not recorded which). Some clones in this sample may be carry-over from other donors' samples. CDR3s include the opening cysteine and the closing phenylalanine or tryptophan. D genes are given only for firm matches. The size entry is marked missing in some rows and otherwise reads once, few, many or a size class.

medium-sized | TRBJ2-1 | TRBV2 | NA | CASTARLYNEQFF | TGTGCCAGCACGGCAAGACTTTACAATGAGCAGTTCTTC
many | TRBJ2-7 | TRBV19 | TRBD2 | CATGLAVGSSYEQYF | TGTGCCACCGGACTAGCGGTGGGAAGCTCCTACGAGCAGTACTTC
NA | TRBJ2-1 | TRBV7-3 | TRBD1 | CASSLEQGNNEQFF | TGTGCCAGCAGCCTGGAACAGGGGAACAATGAGCAGTTCTTC
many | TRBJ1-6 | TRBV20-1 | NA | CSATPRRDRGSPLHF | TGCAGTGCCACCCCTCGCAGGGATCGTGGATCACCCCTCCACTTT
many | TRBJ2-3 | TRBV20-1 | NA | CSASEAHTDTQYF | TGCAGTGCTAGTGAGGCCCACACAGATACGCAGTATTTT
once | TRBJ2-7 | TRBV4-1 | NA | CASSQEGQSRGEQYF | TGCGCCAGCAGCCAAGAGGGACAATCTCGTGGCGAGCAGTACTTC
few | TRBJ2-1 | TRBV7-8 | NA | CASSSAGVRGNEQFF | TGTGCCAGCAGCTCGGCAGGGGTCCGGGGGAATGAGCAGTTCTTC
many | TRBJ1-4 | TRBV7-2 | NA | CASSFAGDEKLFF | TGTGCCAGCAGCTTCGCAGGGGACGAAAAACTGTTTTTT
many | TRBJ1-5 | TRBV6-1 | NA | CASSRADSYSNQPQHF | TGTGCCAGCAGCCGGGCCGACAGCTATAGCAATCAGCCCCAGCATTTT
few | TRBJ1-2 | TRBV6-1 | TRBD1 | CATKVPGGSGGYTF | TGTGCCACGAAAGTACCAGGGGGGTCCGGTGGCTACACCTTC
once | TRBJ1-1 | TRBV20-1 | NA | CRGSGNTEAFF | TGCAGGGGGTCAGGGAACACTGAAGCTTTCTTT
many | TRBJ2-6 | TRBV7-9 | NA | CASSYIGTPVVLTF | TGTGCCAGCAGCTATATCGGGACCCCTGTAGTCCTGACTTTC
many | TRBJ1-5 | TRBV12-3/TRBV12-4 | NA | CASSLGPPGSNQPQHF | TGTGCCAGCAGTTTGGGACCCCCGGGGAGCAATCAGCCCCAGCATTTT
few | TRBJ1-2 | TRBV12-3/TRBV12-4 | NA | CASSLGQNYGYTF | TGTGCCAGCAGCTTAGGGCAAAACTATGGCTACACCTTC
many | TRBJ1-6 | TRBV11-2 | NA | CASSLDAGSYNSPLHF | TGTGCCAGCAGCTTAGATGCAGGGTCATATAATTCACCCCTCCACTTT
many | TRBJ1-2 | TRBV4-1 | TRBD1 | CASSQVDRGRDGYTF | TGCGCCAGCAGCCAAGTCGACAGGGGGAGGGATGGCTACACCTTC
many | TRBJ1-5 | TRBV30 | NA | CAWSVFGREGPGQPQHF | TGTGCCTGGAGTGTATTCGGCAGGGAGGGACCCGGCCAGCCCCAGCATTTT
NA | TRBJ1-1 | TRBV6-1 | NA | CASSKGLGVMNTEAFF | TGTGCCAGCAGTAAAGGACTAGGTGTGATGAACACTGAAGCTTTCTTT
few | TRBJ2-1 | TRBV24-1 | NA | CATSPLGRNEQFF | TGTGCCACCAGTCCCCTAGGTAGAAATGAGCAGTTCTTC
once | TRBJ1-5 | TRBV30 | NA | CAWCQGSNQPQHF | TGTGCCTGGTGTCAGGGGAGCAATCAGCCCCAGCATTTT
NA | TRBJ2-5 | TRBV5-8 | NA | CASSLWPGVRAETKYF | TGTGCCAGCAGTTTGTGGCCAGGGGTGAGGGCAGAGACAAAGTACTTC
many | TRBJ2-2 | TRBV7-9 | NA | CASSPTGELFF | TGTGCCAGCAGCCCTACCGGGGAGCTGTTTTTT
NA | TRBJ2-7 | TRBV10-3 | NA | CAISVAGAYYEQYF | TGTGCCATCAGTGTGGCAGGGGCCTACTACGAGCAGTACTTC
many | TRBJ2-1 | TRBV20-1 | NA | CSARVMPTTAAWDEQFF | TGCAGTGCTAGAGTTATGCCCACGACAGCCGCCTGGGATGAGCAGTTCTTC
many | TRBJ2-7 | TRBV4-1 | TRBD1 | CASSPIGAGQGRSYEQYF | TGCGCCAGCAGCCCCATCGGGGCGGGACAGGGGAGATCCTACGAGCAGTACTTC
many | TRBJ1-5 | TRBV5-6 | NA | CASSPGLGNQPQHF | TGTGCCAGCAGCCCGGGCTTGGGAAATCAGCCCCAGCATTTT
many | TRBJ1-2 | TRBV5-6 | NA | CASSLVRTVYGYTF | TGTGCCAGCAGCTTAGTTCGGACGGTCTATGGCTACACCTTC
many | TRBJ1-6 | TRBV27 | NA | CASSLRGGYNSPLHF | TGTGCCAGCAGTTTACGAGGGGGTTATAATTCACCCCTCCACTTT
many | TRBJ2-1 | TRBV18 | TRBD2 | CASSPANQGLDAEQFF | TGTGCCAGCTCACCCGCCAACCAAGGACTAGACGCCGAGCAGTTCTTC
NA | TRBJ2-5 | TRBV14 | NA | CARRQPPTGKVEETQYF | TGTGCCAGAAGACAACCTCCTACAGGGAAGGTCGAAGAGACCCAGTACTTC
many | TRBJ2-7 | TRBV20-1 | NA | CSARPGAYEQYF | TGCAGTGCTCGGCCAGGGGCCTACGAGCAGTACTTC
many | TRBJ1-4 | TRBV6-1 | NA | CATSLRGDLLKLFF | TGTGCCACCAGTCTCCGAGGGGACCTCTTAAAACTGTTTTTT
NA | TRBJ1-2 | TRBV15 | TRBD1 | CATSRRGLDRGQGYTF | TGTGCCACCAGCAGGAGAGGGTTGGACAGGGGGCAAGGCTACACCTTC
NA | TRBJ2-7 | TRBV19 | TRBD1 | CASKAGTGSYEQYF | TGTGCCAGTAAGGCCGGGACAGGGTCCTACGAGCAGTACTTC
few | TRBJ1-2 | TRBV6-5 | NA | CASSYYERSKYGYTF | TGTGCCAGCAGTTACTACGAAAGATCTAAATATGGCTACACCTTC
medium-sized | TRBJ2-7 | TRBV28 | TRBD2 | CASSSSGLAGGYEQYF | TGTGCCAGCAGTTCCTCGGGACTAGCGGGCGGCTACGAGCAGTACTTC
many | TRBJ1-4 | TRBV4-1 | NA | CASSQVQEKLFF | TGCGCCAGCAGCCAAGTTCAGGAAAAACTGTTTTTT
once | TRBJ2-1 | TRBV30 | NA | CAWNIGYNEQFF | TGTGCCTGGAATATAGGGTACAATGAGCAGTTCTTC
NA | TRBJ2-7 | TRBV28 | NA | CASSLQGHTLAYEQYF | TGTGCCAGCAGTTTACAGGGGCACACCCTCGCCTACGAGCAGTACTTC
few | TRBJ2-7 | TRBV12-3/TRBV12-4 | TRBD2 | CASSPFHGRGNEQYF | TGTGCCAGCAGTCCTTTTCATGGGCGGGGGAATGAGCAGTACTTC
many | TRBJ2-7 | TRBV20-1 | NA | CSARGFFHEQYF | TGCAGTGCTAGGGGCTTTTTTCACGAGCAGTACTTC
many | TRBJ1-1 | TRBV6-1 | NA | CASSPTVGYTEAFF | TGTGCCAGCAGCCCTACAGTAGGGTACACTGAAGCTTTCTTT
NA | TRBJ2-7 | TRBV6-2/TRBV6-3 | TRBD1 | CASSPQAGQGAYEQYF | TGTGCCAGCAGCCCCCAGGCCGGACAGGGGGCCTACGAGCAGTACTTC
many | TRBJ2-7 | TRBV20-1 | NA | CSASKARDEQYF | TGCAGTGCTAGTAAGGCGCGGGACGAGCAGTACTTC
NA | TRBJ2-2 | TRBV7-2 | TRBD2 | CASSLASGGLAGGTGELFF | TGTGCCAGCAGCTTAGCCAGCGGTGGACTAGCGGGGGGTACCGGGGAGCTGTTTTTT
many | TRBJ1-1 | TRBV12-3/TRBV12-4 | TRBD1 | CASSPDRGRTEAFF | TGTGCCAGCAGTCCAGACAGGGGGCGAACTGAAGCTTTCTTT
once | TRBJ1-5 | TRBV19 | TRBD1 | CASSMFQGALLGNQPQHF | TGTGCCAGTAGTATGTTTCAGGGGGCGCTTCTAGGCAATCAGCCCCAGCATTTT
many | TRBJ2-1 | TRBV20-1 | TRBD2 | CSARVAGERGYNEQFF | TGCAGTGCTAGAGTAGCGGGAGAAAGGGGTTACAATGAGCAGTTCTTC
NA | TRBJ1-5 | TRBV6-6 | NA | CASSYSGGNQPQHF | TGTGCCAGCAGTTACTCAGGGGGCAATCAGCCCCAGCATTTT
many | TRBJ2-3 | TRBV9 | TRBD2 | CASSVSGSVTDTQYF | TGTGCCAGCAGCGTAAGCGGGAGCGTGACAGATACGCAGTATTTT
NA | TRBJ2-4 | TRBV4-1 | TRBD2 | CASSHGLAENIQYF | TGCGCCAGCAGCCACGGACTAGCGGAAAACATTCAGTACTTC
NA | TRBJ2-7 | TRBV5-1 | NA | CASSAPGSSYEQYF | TGCGCCAGCAGCGCGCCCGGTAGCTCCTACGAGCAGTACTTC
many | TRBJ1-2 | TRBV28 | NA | CASSYDGQTLSYTF | TGTGCCAGCAGTTACGACGGACAGACTTTATCCTACACCTTC
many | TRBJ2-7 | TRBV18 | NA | CASSPVGNLLENEQYF | TGTGCCAGCTCACCCGTCGGGAACCTCCTAGAGAACGAGCAGTACTTC
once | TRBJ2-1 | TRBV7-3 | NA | CASSLALGIHNEQFF | TGTGCCAGCAGCTTAGCTTTAGGGATACACAATGAGCAGTTCTTC
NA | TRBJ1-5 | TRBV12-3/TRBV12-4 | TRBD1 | CASSLGTGNQPQHF | TGTGCCAGCAGTTTAGGGACAGGGAATCAGCCCCAGCATTTT
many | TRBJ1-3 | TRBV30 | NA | CAWSVGSVNTIYF | TGTGCCTGGAGTGTGGGTAGTGTAAACACCATATATTTT
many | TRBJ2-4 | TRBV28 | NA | CASSLMGPVKNIQYF | TGTGCCAGCAGTTTAATGGGGCCTGTGAAAAACATTCAGTACTTC
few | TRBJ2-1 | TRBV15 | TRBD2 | CATRKPGLAGVAEQFF | TGTGCCACCAGAAAACCGGGACTAGCGGGAGTGGCTGAGCAGTTCTTC
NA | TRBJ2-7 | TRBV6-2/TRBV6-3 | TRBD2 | CASKYWAGVLVEQYF | TGTGCCAGCAAGTATTGGGCGGGGGTCCTTGTCGAGCAGTACTTC